These T cell receptor beta chains were read from a single sample in a study of T cell repertoires in cytomegalovirus infection. Which antigens these TCRs recognize remains unknown. TCRdb itself ran the reads through MiXCR, one entry per CDR3 protein. The sample holds roughly 500,000 distinct CDR3 sequences, around 35% seen once. Sample: cultured PBMCs, taken from culture after CMV antigen stimulation. Every receptor here comes from a human donor in good health (CMV status not recorded). Some clones in this sample may be carry-over from other donors' samples. Both conserved end residues are part of each CDR3. D genes are given only for firm matches. Part of the rows lack a size; the others show once, few, many or a class for expanded clones.

v_call,j_call,d_call,clone_size,cdr3_aa,cdr3_nt
TRBV27,TRBJ2-2,TRBD1,few,CASSFPGGQGSAGELFF,TGTGCCAGCAGTTTCCCCGGGGGACAGGGGTCGGCCGGGGAGCTGTTTTTT
TRBV5-4,TRBJ1-1,TRBD1,few,CASRSDRANTEAFF,TGTGCCAGCAGATCAGACAGGGCCAACACTGAAGCTTTCTTT
TRBV7-8,TRBJ2-3,NA,NA,CASSLAHAGQGLDTQYF,TGTGCCAGCAGCTTAGCGCACGCGGGCCAAGGCCTTGATACGCAGTATTTT
TRBV7-2,TRBJ2-1,NA,many,CASSLSQGGNEQFF,TGTGCCAGCAGCTTAAGTCAGGGGGGGAATGAGCAGTTCTTC
TRBV10-2,TRBJ2-3,NA,NA,CASSESKTRFPDTQYF,TGCGCCAGCAGTGAGTCGAAGACTAGGTTTCCAGATACGCAGTATTTT
TRBV10-3,TRBJ2-1,TRBD2,many,CAISGTSGSTYNEQFF,TGTGCCATCAGTGGGACTAGCGGGAGTACCTACAATGAGCAGTTCTTC
TRBV7-2,TRBJ2-3,NA,many,CASSLVLVASDTQYF,TGTGCCAGCAGCTTAGTTCTCGTAGCGTCAGATACGCAGTATTTT
TRBV7-9,TRBJ1-5,NA,NA,CASSLGQGGGSNQPQHF,TGTGCCAGCAGCTTAGGGCAGGGCGGCGGTAGCAATCAGCCCCAGCATTTT
TRBV6-5,TRBJ2-1,TRBD2,NA,CASSYSAGGPNEQFF,TGTGCCAGCAGTTACTCGGCGGGAGGGCCCAATGAGCAGTTCTTC
TRBV19,TRBJ2-1,TRBD2,NA,CASRSGTRDNEQFF,TGTGCCAGTAGGAGCGGGACTCGCGACAATGAGCAGTTCTTC
TRBV12-3/TRBV12-4,TRBJ1-6,NA,NA,CASSLEQGRSPLHF,TGTGCCAGCAGTTTAGAGCAGGGGCGTTCACCCCTCCACTTT
TRBV19,TRBJ1-1,NA,few,CASSIRVGDTEAFF,TGTGCCAGTAGTATCAGGGTTGGAGACACTGAAGCTTTCTTT
TRBV4-1,TRBJ2-3,TRBD2,NA,CASSPIGTSEEDTQYF,TGCGCCAGCAGCCCGATCGGGACTAGTGAGGAAGATACGCAGTATTTT
TRBV4-3,TRBJ2-2,NA,NA,CASSQDRFTGELFF,TGCGCCAGCAGCCAAGATAGATTCACCGGGGAGCTGTTTTTT
TRBV28,TRBJ2-6,NA,few,CASRPVRGTPSGANVLTF,TGTGCCAGCAGACCGGTTCGAGGAACACCATCTGGGGCCAACGTCCTGACTTTC
TRBV19,TRBJ1-2,TRBD1,NA,CASSIQGQRGGYTF,TGTGCCAGTAGTATCCAGGGACAGCGAGGCGGCTACACCTTC
TRBV6-5,TRBJ2-1,TRBD2,few,CASRDGGLAGDIEQFF,TGTGCCAGCAGAGACGGGGGACTAGCGGGAGATATTGAGCAGTTCTTC
TRBV12-3/TRBV12-4,TRBJ2-1,NA,few,CASVADFYNEQFF,TGTGCCAGCGTTGCGGATTTTTACAATGAGCAGTTCTTC
TRBV7-2,TRBJ2-7,TRBD2,few,CASSLETSGYEQYF,TGTGCCAGCAGCTTAGAAACTAGCGGGTACGAGCAGTACTTC
TRBV6-6,TRBJ2-1,NA,NA,CASSSLLAGLQFF,TGTGCCAGCAGTTCCTTACTGGCGGGGTTGCAGTTCTTC
TRBV11-2,TRBJ1-2,NA,NA,CASSFGSGAYGYTF,TGTGCCAGCAGCTTTGGGTCGGGAGCTTATGGCTACACCTTC
TRBV19,TRBJ2-1,NA,NA,CASSIHSGAYNEQFF,TGTGCCAGTAGTATACATAGCGGAGCCTACAATGAGCAGTTCTTC
TRBV7-2,TRBJ1-4,TRBD1,many,CASSQDRGGIEKLFF,TGTGCCAGCAGCCAAGACAGGGGTGGGATTGAAAAACTGTTTTTT
TRBV7-2,TRBJ2-3,NA,few,CASSLFGGASTDTQYF,TGTGCCAGCAGCTTATTCGGCGGGGCTAGCACAGATACGCAGTATTTT
TRBV4-1,TRBJ2-3,NA,NA,CASSQDSGSLGGDTQYF,TGCGCCAGCAGCCAAGATTCCGGCAGTCTCGGAGGGGATACGCAGTATTTT
TRBV7-9,TRBJ2-5,NA,NA,CASSLDGAQETQYF,TGTGCCAGCAGCTTAGACGGGGCCCAAGAGACCCAGTACTTC
TRBV28,TRBJ2-3,NA,NA,CASSSPGDSTDTQYF,TGTGCCAGCAGTTCCCCGGGGGACTCCACAGATACGCAGTATTTT
TRBV6-2/TRBV6-3,TRBJ2-7,NA,once,CASSRYSPRDEQYF,TGTGCCAGCAGCCGGTACAGTCCTCGCGACGAGCAGTACTTC
TRBV27,TRBJ2-7,NA,few,CASVSYSYEQYF,TGTGCCAGTGTAAGTTACTCCTACGAGCAGTACTTC
TRBV7-8,TRBJ2-5,NA,NA,CASSLEDSQETQYF,TGTGCCAGCAGCTTAGAGGACAGCCAAGAGACCCAGTACTTC